The rows below give T cell receptor beta chains drawn from one sample of a study of T cells after posttransplantation cyclophosphamide. Clones were sequenced by immunoSEQ multiplex PCR, and TCRdb holds only the in-frame ones, with some missing. The sample carries approximately 45,000 clones, roughly 92% recorded once. Sequencing was performed on PBMCs. The receptors shown here come from a woman aged 45-65 years in good health and a related stem cell transplant donor. CDR3s include the opening cysteine and the closing phenylalanine or tryptophan.

j_call,v_call,cdr3_aa
TRBJ2-1,TRBV13,CASSLSSEGKTYNEQFF
.,TRBV11-2,CASSLLAGDSEQYF
TRBJ2-1,TRBV2,CASSDASVEDNEQFF
TRBJ2-2,TRBV5-6,CASSLKLAGLTGELFF
TRBJ2-2,TRBV5-1,CASSLSAGELFF
TRBJ1-1,TRBV5-6,CASSVGGLGYTEAFF
TRBJ2-2,TRBV6-1,CASSESGELNTGELFF
TRBJ1-3,TRBV5-6,CASSLPSGRHGNTIYF
TRBJ1-1,TRBV29-1,CSVVRTGLRAEAFF
TRBJ2-3,TRBV6-1,CASSEASSTDTQYF
TRBJ1-4,TRBV5-6,CASSLVTGVSEKLFF
TRBJ2-7,TRBV5-1,CASSLAAVQGINEQYF
TRBJ1-5,TRBV29-1,CSVSGTGDHQPQHF
TRBJ1-2,TRBV5-4,CASSWGRTGIYGYTF
TRBJ2-1,TRBV5-1,CASSLGWGGYNEQFF
TRBJ1-2,TRBV7-8,CASSLELPGTGFGYTF
TRBJ1-1,TRBV30,CAWAGLNTEAFF
TRBJ1-6,TRBV4-1,CASSQPRQGNSPLHF
TRBJ1-1,TRBV6-1,CASRGVRGYTEAFF
TRBJ2-3,TRBV10-2,CASSPGQVPLGGTDTQYF
TRBJ1-5,TRBV27,CASRPGGGAGNQPQHF
TRBJ2-1,TRBV6-1,CASSEVSGSPNEQFF
TRBJ2-5,TRBV11-2,CASSLVTGRQTQYF
TRBJ2-1,TRBV10-3,CAISPGLAGDNEQFF
TRBJ2-3,TRBV5-1,CASSLRPDNTQYF
TRBJ2-5,TRBV5-1,CASDSGLGSPQETQYF
TRBJ1-2,TRBV30,CAWSVLRFDPDMIYGYTF
TRBJ2-1,TRBV28,CASSLDSSSYNEQFF
TRBJ1-5,TRBV5-6,CASSPTGSGNQPQHF
TRBJ2-1,TRBV28,CASSLKEGQGFYNEQFF
TRBJ2-3,TRBV18,CASSQSGQGPDTQYF
TRBJ2-3,TRBV19,CASSTAQGTDTQYF
TRBJ2-1,TRBV28,CASSGLAGDNEQFF
TRBJ2-1,TRBV7-7,CASSFRLAGDNEQFF
TRBJ1-6,TRBV2,CASSEQSGAYNSPLHF
TRBJ2-2,TRBV2,CASTDNLSGELFF
TRBJ1-1,TRBV5-1,CASREDLNTEAFF
TRBJ2-3,TRBV6-5,CASSSLAVSTDTQYF
TRBJ2-1,TRBV7-8,CASTLGRYNEQFF
TRBJ1-5,TRBV2,CASNKGVGGGNQPQHF
TRBJ1-5,TRBV2,CASSDTGQPQHF
TRBJ1-4,TRBV9,CASSVGAATNEKLFF
TRBJ2-5,TRBV6-6,CASSYGGRAAETQYF
TRBJ1-3,TRBV6-1,CASSLRQGLDTIYF
TRBJ1-5,TRBV19,CASSIWGSGGSQPQHF
TRBJ1-5,TRBV19,CASSPTAGAGQPQHF
TRBJ2-2,TRBV6-5,CASTSQGRGAGELFF
TRBJ1-4,TRBV28,CASSRRDRQDEKLFF
TRBJ1-5,TRBV19,CASSLDGGARDSNQPQHF
TRBJ2-1,TRBV19,CASSKGLPPNEQFF
TRBJ2-3,TRBV5-1,CASSLQTTSTDTQYF
TRBJ1-2,TRBV6-1,CASSEARDAGYTF
TRBJ2-7,TRBV13,CASSLAARYYEQYF
TRBJ1-3,TRBV30,CAWRGLRPTTIYF
TRBJ2-2,TRBV29-1,CSVEIRGTGELFF
TRBJ2-5,TRBV29-1,CSVKGTGREGETQYF